Listed here are 18 T cell receptor beta chains from one sample, sequenced in a study of CD8+CD57+ T cells in acquired aplastic anemia. Investigators profiled TCR beta VDJ and CDR3 from genomic DNA template. MiXCR, run by TCRdb on the reads, gives a single entry per CDR3 protein. In the table there are about 110,000 distinct CDR3 sequences, 50% to 65% of which are singletons. The sample comprised sorted CD4+, CD8+, or CD8+CD57+ T cells (not recorded which) from PBMCs. These receptors came from a human donor in good health, serving as a control.

This clonotype was counted ten times or more. The V and J genes are TRBV25-1 and TRBJ1-2, with a possible D match to TRBD1 (5 bases). Germline V CDR1 and CDR2: MGHDK, SYGVNS. Trimming shortened V by 4 bases and J by 5 bases, and 14 bases separated the two germline ends. CDR3 length equals 14 residues. CDR3 in DNA: TGTGCCAGCAGTGCTCCTGACAGCTCGTATGGCTACACCTTC. Amino acids: CASSAPDSSYGYTF.

The chain uses TRBV4-1 and TRBJ2-5; 11 bases align to TRBD2. The CDR3 spans 20 residues. V dropped 0 bases and J dropped 4; count of bases not matched to a gene: 16. From germline, CDR1 is MGHRA and CDR2 YSYEKL. The CDR3 loop reads CASSQERTGVLAGVAETQYF. In DNA, the CDR3 is TGCGCCAGCAGCCAAGAGAGAACGGGGGTACTAGCGGGGGTCGCAGAGACCCAGTACTTC.

V gene TRBV5-6 combines with J gene TRBJ2-1, with 8 bases identical to TRBD2. V was pared by 4 bases and J by 9 bases, with 12 bases of the junction left unmatched. Germline V CDR1 and CDR2: SGHDT, YYEEEE. This CDR3 spans 15 amino acids. DNA for the CDR3: TGTGCCAGCAGCCTGGGACTAGTGGGAGGTAGTGAGCAGTTCTTC. Residues: CASSLGLVGGSEQFF. Based on the CDR3 plus reference TRBV5-6 and TRBJ2-1, the full variable domain is DAGVTQSPTHLIKTRGQQVTLRCSPKSGHDTVSWYQQALGQGPQFIFQYYEEEERQRGNFPDRFSGHQFPNYSSELNVNALLLGDSALYLCASSLGLVGGSEQFFGPGTRLTVL.

V and J are TRBV20-1 and TRBJ1-2, with TRBD1 matching 8 bases. Germline values: CDR1 DFQATT, CDR2 SNEGSKA (reference sequence). The V and J ends lost 4 bases and 4 bases, in that order; junction bases with no gene match: 11. The CDR3 length is 15 residues. The CDR3 loop reads CSATIQGGQSYGYTF. The CDR3 nucleotides are TGCAGTGCTACAATACAGGGGGGTCAGAGCTATGGCTACACCTTC.

The rearrangement joins TRBV15 to TRBJ1-4; TRBD1 matches at 8 bases. This CDR3 comprises 15 residues. V was clipped by 1 base and J by 7 bases; unmatched bases: 5. CDR1 and CDR2 from the germline V gene are LNHNV and YYDKDF (reference sequence). The CDR3, as DNA: TGTGCCACCAGCAGAGCGGACAGGGCTAGTGAAAAACTGTTTTTT. Its translation is CATSRADRASEKLFF.

The chain employs TRBV15 and TRBJ2-1; D gene uncertain. The V and J ends lost 1 base and 5 bases respectively, with 12 bases between them. The CDR3 is 15 residues long. Germline V gene lookup returns CDR1 LNHNV and CDR2 YYDKDF (reference sequence). CDR3: CATSRGRSWDNEQFF. The CDR3 DNA sequence: TGTGCCACCAGCAGAGGGCGGAGCTGGGACAATGAGCAGTTCTTC.

A few counts support this clonotype. This chain joins TRBV7-9 and TRBJ2-7; D call uncertain. Germline loops: CDR1 SEHNR, CDR2 FQNEAQ (reference sequence). CDR3 length: 12 amino acids. Trimming took off 1 base at V and 6 bases at J, with 7 bases between the two ends. CDR3 DNA: TGTGCCAGCAGCTTAGTTAGTACCGAGCAGTACTTC. It yields the protein CASSLVSTEQYF.

The sample holds many counts of this clonotype. The chain is built from TRBV6-1 and TRBJ2-7; D perhaps matches TRBD2 (5 bases). With 6 bases removed from V and 1 base from J, the gap between germline ends came to 16 bases. In germline, CDR1 is MNHNS, CDR2 SASEGT. The CDR3 spans 15 residues. In DNA form, the CDR3 reads TGTGCCAGCAGGGTCCGAGGGCTTTCGTCCTACGAGCAGTACTTC. Translation gives CASRVRGLSSYEQYF.

The table lists this clonotype with a count of one. The rearrangement joins TRBV24-1 to TRBJ2-3; D is possibly TRBD2 (6 bases). Trimming left V 9 bases short and J 0 bases short, with 9 bases between. Germline lookup yields CDR1 KGHDR and CDR2 SFDVKD. The CDR3 runs to 13 residues. The DNA for the CDR3 is TGTGCCACCGGTAGCGGCAGCACAGATACGCAGTATTTT. It translates to CATGSGSTDTQYF.

Many counts were recorded for this clonotype. CDR3 amino acids: CASSLVSGGHEQFF. The CDR3 bases are TGTGCCAGCAGCTTAGTTAGCGGGGGGCATGAGCAGTTCTTC. The chain carries TRBV13 and TRBJ2-1; TRBD2 matches 10 bases. The germline CDR1 and CDR2 sequences are PRHDT and FYEKMQ (reference sequence). The CDR3 runs to 14 residues. After removal of 1 base from V and 8 bases from J, the junction contained 2 bases not matched to a gene.

V and J are TRBV7-2 and TRBJ2-7; TRBD2 is a possible D gene (6 bases). From germline, CDR1 is SGHTA and CDR2 FQGNSA. Deletions cut 6 bases from V and 3 bases from J, with 15 bases between. CDR3 length equals 14 residues. The CDR3 region is CASREPGLGYEQYF. The CDR3 DNA reads as TGTGCCAGCAGGGAACCGGGACTGGGCTACGAGCAGTACTTC.

Concerning this clonotype itself: One end of the junction varies from germline; a read error may be responsible. The gene calls are TRBV5-6 and TRBJ2-1, with D tentatively TRBD1 (5 bases). The length of the CDR3 is 14 residues. CDR1 and CDR2 from the germline V gene are SGHDT and YYEEEE. In DNA, the CDR3 is TGTGCCAGCAGCTTGGGGCAGGGCGTAAATGCGCAGTTCTTC. Translated: CASSLGQGVNAQFF.

The chain couples TRBV10-3 to TRBJ1-2, with TRBD1 as a possible D gene (6 bases). Germline assignment: CDR1 ENHRY and CDR2 SYGVKD. The length of the CDR3 is 14 residues. Deletions cut 3 bases from V and 4 bases from J, with 12 bases between. In DNA, the CDR3 is TGTGCCATCAGTGAAAAGGGGGTCGGCTATGGCTACACCTTC. It yields the protein CAISEKGVGYGYTF.

This clonotype was detected many times. The chain joins TRBV24-1 to TRBJ2-5, with TRBD2 matching over 9 bases. The CDR3 spans 16 residues. Germline CDR1 is KGHDR and CDR2 is SFDVKD. V shed 1 base, J shed 0 bases, and the junction held 2 bases outside the gene matches. The CDR3 sequence is CATSDLKRGDQETQYF. The CDR3 region has the DNA TGTGCCACCAGTGATTTAAAGCGGGGGGACCAAGAGACCCAGTACTTC.

In this sample, this clonotype turned up many times. The chain couples TRBV11-2 to TRBJ2-1; the D is unclear. This CDR3 is built from 15 residues. Trimming shortened V by 1 base and J by 7 bases, and 14 bases separated the two germline ends. CDR1 is SGHAT, CDR2 FQNNGV, per germline. This CDR3 is CASSLGARVGNEQFF. The CDR3 DNA reads as TGTGCCAGCAGCTTAGGAGCAAGGGTTGGGAATGAGCAGTTCTTC.

J is TRBJ2-7 and V is TRBV24-1; TRBD1 aligns across 11 bases. CDR3 length: 14 residues. Germline V gene lookup returns CDR1 KGHDR and CDR2 SFDVKD. V gave up 3 bases and J gave up 3 bases; unmatched junction bases: 0. In DNA form, the CDR3 reads TGTGCCACCAGTGATGGGACAGGGGGCTACGAGCAGTACTTC. Protein product: CATSDGTGGYEQYF.

This clonotype was observed at least ten times. The genes are TRBV7-6 and TRBJ2-3, with D tentatively TRBD2 (6 bases). With 1 base removed from V and 0 bases from J, the gap between germline ends came to 20 bases. The CDR3 sequence is 19 residues long. The germline V gene encodes CDR1 SGHVS and CDR2 FNYEAQ. The DNA for the CDR3 is TGTGCCAGCAGCTTAGTGACGGAGGGACGGCCACTTAGCACAGATACGCAGTATTTT. The encoded protein is CASSLVTEGRPLSTDTQYF.

This clonotype appeared a few times. This chain uses TRBV6-2 or TRBV6-3 with TRBJ2-3; 12 nucleotides match TRBD2. CDR3 length equals 17 residues. The germline V gene has CDR1 MNHEY and CDR2 SVGEGT. Trimming removed 4 bases from V and 6 bases from J; junction bases left unmatched: 11. CDR3 sequence (DNA): TGTGCCAGCAGTTTCTCCCCGACTAGCGGGGGAATGGATACGCAGTATTTT. Protein product: CASSFSPTSGGMDTQYF.